This TCR beta chain was sequenced during a study of blood T cell repertoires in COVID-19. Whole-study context: Spain, Italy and the United States supplied samples that represented acute and convalescent COVID-19. PBMCs, B-cell-depleted T cells, or T cells were the source of the cDNA or gDNA that made up the material.

CDR3 size: 15 residues. V was pared by 3 bases and J by 6 bases, with 14 bases between. Looked up from germline, CDR1 is MGHRA and CDR2 is YSYEKL. Under the authors' procedure: Scientists estimated how many nucleated cells there were by amplifying reference gene primers. Generated by immunoSEQ multiplex PCR, the TCRdb table keeps only in-frame clones and is missing some. Clonal size and the V and J genes are those of that table, whereas D and trimming came from the DNA. The sample shows some 130,000 clones, 80% of them seen only once. The TCR comes from a man aged 70 or older with acute or convalescent COVID-19. The gene calls are TRBV4-1 and TRBJ1-4, with D possibly TRBD1 on 6 matching bases. The specimen sequenced was peripheral blood. CDR3 in amino acids: CASSQTGTPYEKLFF. In DNA, the CDR3 is TGCGCCAGCAGCCAGACCGGGACACCCTATGAAAAACTGTTTTTT.